A selection of T cell receptor beta chains follows, all from one sample in a study of blood T cell repertoires in COVID-19. Data came from immunoSEQ multiplex PCR; TCRdb stores just in-frame clones and leaves some out. The sample records about 180,000 clones, nearly 90% being singletons. The sequenced sample was peripheral blood. These receptors all come from a man aged 18 to 30 who had recovered from COVID-19. Both conserved end residues are part of each CDR3. The D gene is left open where the match is weak. Clone size, where shown, is once, few, many, or a class for clones that have expanded.

cdr3_length,j_call,v_call,d_call,clone_size,cdr3_aa,cdr3_nt
13,TRBJ2-7,TRBV28,-,-,CASQRQGAYEQYF,TGTGCCAGCCAGAGGCAGGGTGCCTACGAGCAGTACTTC
14,TRBJ1-5,TRBV6-5,TRBD1,-,CASSTGVLNQPQHF,TGTGCCAGCAGTACAGGGGTCCTCAATCAGCCCCAGCATTTT
16,TRBJ2-7,TRBV7-2,TRBD2,many,CASSLGGAGRGREQYF,TGTGCCAGCAGCTTAGGGGGAGCCGGGAGGGGTCGCGAGCAGTACTTC
15,TRBJ1-5,TRBV4-2,TRBD1,few,CASSQDGTGDNPQHF,TGTGCCAGCAGCCAAGACGGGACAGGGGACAATCCCCAGCATTTT
13,TRBJ2-7,TRBV7-6,TRBD1,once,CASSQDRVGEQYF,TGTGCCAGCAGCCAGGACAGGGTGGGCGAGCAGTACTTC
14,TRBJ2-1,TRBV6-6,-,-,CASSYSILSDEQFF,TGTGCCAGCAGTTACTCGATTCTCTCGGATGAGCAGTTCTTC
16,TRBJ2-7,TRBV24-1,TRBD1,-,CATSVWGTVLTYEQYF,TGTGCCACCAGTGTGTGGGGGACAGTCCTTACCTACGAGCAGTACTTC
15,TRBJ1-4,TRBV6-2/TRBV6-3,-,-,CASSYRTATNEKLFF,TGTGCCAGCAGTTACCGGACAGCAACTAATGAAAAACTGTTTTTT
15,TRBJ2-2,TRBV4-3,TRBD1,-,CASSQEYQGAGELFF,TGCGCCAGCAGCCAAGAGTACCAGGGGGCCGGGGAGCTGTTTTTT
13,TRBJ1-1,TRBV5-4,-,-,CASSLGVFAEAFF,TGTGCCAGCAGCTTGGGAGTTTTCGCTGAAGCTTTCTTT
15,TRBJ2-7,TRBV15,-,few,CATSRGGAKAYEQYF,TGTGCCACCAGCAGGGGTGGAGCTAAAGCCTACGAGCAGTACTTC
14,TRBJ1-5,TRBV6-2/TRBV6-3,TRBD1,-,CASSIRGSNQPQHF,TGTGCCAGCAGTATCAGGGGGAGCAATCAGCCCCAGCATTTT
15,TRBJ1-5,TRBV6-5,TRBD1,-,CASSSEGAGNQPQHF,TGTGCCAGCAGTTCCGAGGGGGCGGGCAATCAGCCCCAGCATTTT
15,TRBJ1-2,TRBV6-2/TRBV6-3,-,once,CASSYKDSSNYGYTF,TGTGCCAGCAGTTACAAGGACAGCTCTAACTATGGCTACACCTTC
13,TRBJ1-1,TRBV29-1,-,-,CSLRTRMDTEAFF,TGCAGCCTTCGGACACGGATGGACACTGAAGCTTTCTTT
15,TRBJ1-5,TRBV6-2/TRBV6-3,TRBD1,once,CASSLGQGFNQPQHF,TGTGCCAGCAGTCTAGGACAGGGCTTCAATCAGCCCCAGCATTTT
13,TRBJ2-7,TRBV30,-,-,CAWSVGSPYEQYF,TGTGCCTGGAGTGTCGGGAGCCCCTACGAGCAGTACTTC
15,TRBJ2-7,TRBV4-3,TRBD1,-,CASSQATGLSYEQYF,TGCGCCAGCAGCCAAGCGACAGGGCTCTCCTACGAGCAGTACTTC
14,TRBJ2-1,TRBV27,TRBD2,-,CASSFLREGREQFF,TGTGCCAGCAGTTTTTTGCGGGAGGGCCGTGAGCAGTTCTTC
14,TRBJ1-5,TRBV7-2,TRBD1,-,CASSSGTGVQPQHF,TGTGCCAGCAGCTCGGGGACAGGGGTCCAGCCCCAGCATTTT
16,TRBJ2-1,TRBV11-2,TRBD2,-,CASSLLRTSGSNEQFF,TGTGCCAGCAGCCTGCTACGGACTAGCGGGAGTAACGAGCAGTTCTTC
15,TRBJ2-7,TRBV7-2,TRBD2,-,CASSGGSGNQYEQYF,TGTGCCAGCTCCGGGGGTAGCGGGAATCAGTACGAGCAGTACTTC
15,TRBJ1-5,TRBV4-1,-,-,CASSQDQGIPQPQHF,TGCGCCAGCAGCCAAGATCAGGGAATCCCTCAGCCCCAGCATTTT
15,TRBJ1-6,TRBV5-1,-,once,CASSLAGVGRSPLHF,TGCGCCAGCAGCTTGGCCGGGGTTGGACGTTCACCCCTCCACTTT
15,TRBJ2-3,TRBV19,-,-,CASTSGRAGTDTQYF,TGTGCCAGTACCTCGGGAAGGGCCGGCACAGATACGCAGTATTTT
14,TRBJ2-7,TRBV24-1,TRBD2,-,CATSESSGVYEQYF,TGTGCCACCAGTGAGTCTAGCGGCGTCTACGAGCAGTACTTC
13,TRBJ2-7,TRBV6-6,-,once,CASSYSEFYEQYF,TGTGCCAGCAGTTACTCTGAGTTCTACGAGCAGTACTTC
13,TRBJ1-1,TRBV29-1,TRBD1,-,CSATGGERTEAFF,TGCAGCGCGACAGGGGGTGAGCGGACTGAAGCTTTCTTT
14,TRBJ1-1,TRBV7-9,-,-,CASTAQSMNTEAFF,TGTGCCAGCACCGCACAGTCTATGAACACTGAAGCTTTCTTT
16,TRBJ2-2,TRBV7-6,TRBD1,once,CASSSARQGNTGELFF,TGTGCCAGCAGCTCCGCCCGACAGGGTAACACCGGGGAGCTGTTTTTT
15,TRBJ2-1,TRBV6-5,TRBD2,-,CASSPGRGGYNEQFF,TGTGCCAGCAGTCCCGGGAGGGGTGGTTACAATGAGCAGTTCTTC
11,TRBJ2-1,TRBV29-1,-,-,CSGTSYNEQFF,TGCAGCGGGACTTCCTACAATGAGCAGTTCTTC
13,TRBJ1-1,TRBV7-7,-,few,CASSTTENTEAFF,TGTGCTAGCAGCACGACAGAAAACACTGAAGCTTTCTTT
16,TRBJ1-1,TRBV4-1,-,-,CASSQDRERGRTEAFF,TGCGCCAGCAGCCAAGATCGGGAGAGAGGAAGGACTGAAGCTTTCTTT
13,TRBJ1-1,TRBV18,-,-,CASSPGSGTEAFF,TGTGCCAGCTCACCAGGGAGTGGGACTGAAGCTTTCTTT
15,TRBJ1-1,TRBV28,-,-,CASSTLEGGNTEAFF,TGTGCCAGCAGTACCCTCGAGGGCGGGAACACTGAAGCTTTCTTT
15,TRBJ1-5,TRBV3-1/TRBV3-2,-,-,CASSQGPGAGQPQHF,TGTGCCAGCAGCCAAGGTCCAGGGGCCGGACAGCCCCAGCATTTT
15,TRBJ1-1,TRBV19,-,-,CASSAPGVKDTEAFF,TGTGCCAGTAGTGCCCCAGGGGTTAAGGACACTGAAGCTTTCTTT
13,TRBJ1-1,TRBV30,TRBD1,-,CAWDGQVNTEAFF,TGTGCCTGGGATGGACAGGTGAACACTGAAGCTTTCTTT
12,TRBJ1-1,TRBV2,-,-,CAGGLRNTEAFF,TGTGCGGGGGGGCTGCGGAACACTGAAGCTTTCTTT